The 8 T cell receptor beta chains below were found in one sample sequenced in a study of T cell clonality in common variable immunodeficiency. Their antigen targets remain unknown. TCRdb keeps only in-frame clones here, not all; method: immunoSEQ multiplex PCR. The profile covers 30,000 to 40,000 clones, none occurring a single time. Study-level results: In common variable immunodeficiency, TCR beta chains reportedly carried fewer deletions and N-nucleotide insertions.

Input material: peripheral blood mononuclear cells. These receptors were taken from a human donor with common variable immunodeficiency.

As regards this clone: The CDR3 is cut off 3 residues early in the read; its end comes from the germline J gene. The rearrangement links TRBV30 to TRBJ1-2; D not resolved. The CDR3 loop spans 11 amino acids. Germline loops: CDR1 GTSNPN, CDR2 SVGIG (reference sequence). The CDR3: CACRPSRGYTF. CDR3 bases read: TGTGCCTGCCGACCCTCTAGGGGC.

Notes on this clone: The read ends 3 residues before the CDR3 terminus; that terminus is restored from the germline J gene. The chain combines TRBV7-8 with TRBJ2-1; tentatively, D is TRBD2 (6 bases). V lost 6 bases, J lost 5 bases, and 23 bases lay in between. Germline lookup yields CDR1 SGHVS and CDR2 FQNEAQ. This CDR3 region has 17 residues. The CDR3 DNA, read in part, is TGTGCCAGCAGACCGAGCGGAAGTGGCGGGGCCCACAATGAG. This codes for CASRPSGSGGAHNE. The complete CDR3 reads CASRPSGSGGAHNEQFF.

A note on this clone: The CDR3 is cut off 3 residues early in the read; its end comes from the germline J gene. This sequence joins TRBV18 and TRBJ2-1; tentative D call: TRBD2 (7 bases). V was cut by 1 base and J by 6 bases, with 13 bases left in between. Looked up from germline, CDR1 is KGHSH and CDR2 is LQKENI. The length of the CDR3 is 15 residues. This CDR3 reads CASSPREGVTNEQFF. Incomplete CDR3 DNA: TGTGCCAGCTCACCACGGGAGGGGGTTACCAATGAG.

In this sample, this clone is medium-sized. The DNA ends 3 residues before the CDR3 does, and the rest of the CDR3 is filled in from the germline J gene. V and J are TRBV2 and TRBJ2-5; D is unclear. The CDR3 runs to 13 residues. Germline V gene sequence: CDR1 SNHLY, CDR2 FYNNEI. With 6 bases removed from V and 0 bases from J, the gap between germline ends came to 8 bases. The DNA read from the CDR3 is TGTGCCAGCAGATCAGGAGACCAAGAGACC. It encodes CASRSGDQET. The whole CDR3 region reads CASRSGDQETQYF.

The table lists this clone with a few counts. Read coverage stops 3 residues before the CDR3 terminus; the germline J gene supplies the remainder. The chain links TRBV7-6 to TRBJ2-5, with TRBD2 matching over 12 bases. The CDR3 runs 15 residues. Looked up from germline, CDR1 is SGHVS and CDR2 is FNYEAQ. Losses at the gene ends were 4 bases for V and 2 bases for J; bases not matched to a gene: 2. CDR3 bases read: TGTGCCAGCAGCTCGGGGACTAGCGGGCAAGAGACC. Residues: CASSSGTSGQET. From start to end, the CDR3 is CASSSGTSGQETQYF.

The CDR3 reads CAWGRQAGSNQPQHF. The part of the CDR3 DNA that was read is TGTGCCTGGGGGAGACAGGCTGGTAGCAATCAGCCC. This sequence joins TRBV30 and TRBJ1-5; perhaps TRBD1 as D (6 bases). Read sequence stops 3 residues before the CDR3 end, and the germline J gene provides the missing end. CDR1 is GTSNPN, CDR2 SVGIG, per germline (reference sequence). The CDR3 spans 15 residues. V dropped 5 bases and J dropped 0 bases, with 14 bases sitting between them.

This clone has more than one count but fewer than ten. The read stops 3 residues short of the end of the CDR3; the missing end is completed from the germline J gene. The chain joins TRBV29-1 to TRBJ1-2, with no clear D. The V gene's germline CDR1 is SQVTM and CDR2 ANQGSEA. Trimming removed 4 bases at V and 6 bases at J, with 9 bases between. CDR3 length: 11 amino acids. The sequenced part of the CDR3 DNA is TGCAGCGTTGGTGAGGCCGATGGC. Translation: CSVGEADG. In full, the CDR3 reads CSVGEADGYTF.

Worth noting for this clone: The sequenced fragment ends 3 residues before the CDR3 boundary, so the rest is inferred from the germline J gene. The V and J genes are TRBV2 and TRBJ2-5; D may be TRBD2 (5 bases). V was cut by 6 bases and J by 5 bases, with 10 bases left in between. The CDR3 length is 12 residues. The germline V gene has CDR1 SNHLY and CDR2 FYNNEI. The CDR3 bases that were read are TGTGCCAGCAGACTAGTCTCGGAGACC. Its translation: CASRLVSET. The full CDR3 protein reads CASRLVSETQYF.